This T cell receptor beta chain was observed in a study of blood T cells in healthy people across ages. Points from the study as a whole: Bulk PBMC profiling left naive and antigen-experienced comparisons inconclusive.

With a J-beta primer mix and a sample-barcoded 5' primer, a second PCR ran about 6 to 11 cycles. TCRdb independently ran MiXCR on the 5' RACE reads; one entry per CDR3 protein. This sample has some 370,000 distinct CDR3 sequences; about 55% occur once, and the top ten carry approximately 51%. Trimming at V came to 1 base and at J to 2 bases, leaving 19 bases not matched to a gene. The CDR3 sequence is 20 residues long. Turning to this clonotype: Antigen specificity is unknown.

This chain connects TRBV12-3 or TRBV12-4 to TRBJ2-7, with TRBD1 matching over 8 bases. The sequenced sample consisted of blood. The sequence was obtained from a man in his fifties or sixties in good health. This CDR3 reads CASSLGFGQGLSMVPYEQYF. In DNA form, the CDR3 reads TGTGCCAGCAGTTTAGGATTCGGACAGGGTTTATCTATGGTCCCCTACGAGCAGTACTTC.